This TCR beta chain was recorded in a study of T-cell reconstitution after alpha-beta-depleted transplantation in children. This clonotype was counted only a few times. As yet, its antigen is unknown. Unique molecular identifiers featured in how the TCRbeta library was prepared. MiXCR, run by TCRdb on the PCR reads, gives a single entry per CDR3 protein. The sample gives about 260,000 distinct CDR3 sequences, 8.2% of which show up once; roughly 6% is in the top ten. Germline lookup yields CDR1 LNHDA and CDR2 SQIVND (reference sequence). The junction had 11 bases not matched to a gene; V was cut back by 5 bases and J by 4 bases. The CDR3 contains 16 residues. Broader study findings: After transplant, high TCRbeta diversity at day 60 in some patients arose from surviving recipient T cells and thymic progenitors. Expanded clones from the graft, numbering several hundred, reportedly supplied alpha-beta T cells about two months after transplant.

This TCR was recovered from a male patient younger than 18 who had a stem cell transplant for acute lymphoblastic leukemia, so the T cells may come from the graft donor. Sequences were derived from PBMCs, mostly from graft donor cells, sampled 180 days after TCRalphabeta/CD19-depleted stem cell transplant. The chain joins TRBV19 to TRBJ1-2; 9 nucleotides match TRBD1. As DNA, the CDR3 is TGTGCCAGTAGTGTCGCCTCCGGGACAGGGATCTATGGCTACACCTTC. It yields the protein CASSVASGTGIYGYTF.